Shown below are 29 T cell receptor beta chains from a single sample sequenced in a study of blood T cell repertoires in COVID-19. Using immunoSEQ multiplex PCR, the repertoire was profiled, and TCRdb retains in-frame clones only, with some absent. The sample holds some 70,000 clones, 80% to 90% seen once. The sequenced sample consisted of peripheral blood. These TCRs come from a man aged 50 to 60 with active COVID-19.

The rearrangement links TRBV14 to TRBJ1-1; no firm D call. Trimming pared 0 bases from V and 8 bases from J, leaving 16 bases between. From germline, CDR1 is SGHDN and CDR2 FVKESK. CDR3 length: 15 residues. The CDR3 nucleotides are TGTGCCAGCAGCCAAGATCCCCCGGGGAGGTCCGAAGCTTTCTTT. This sequence encodes CASSQDPPGRSEAFF.

This chain joins TRBV7-9 and TRBJ2-7; 7 bases are a match to TRBD1. V gave up 5 bases and J gave up 2 bases; unmatched junction bases: 9. CDR1 and CDR2 (germline): SEHNR, FQNEAQ (reference sequence). CDR3 length equals 15 residues. The CDR3 sequence: CASSQAGTVTYEQYF. The CDR3 region has the DNA TGTGCCAGCAGCCAAGCCGGGACAGTCACCTACGAGCAGTACTTC.

The chain has TRBV9 and TRBJ2-2, with 11 nucleotides matching TRBD1. The CDR3 runs 20 residues. V trimming: 3 bases; J trimming: 2 bases; junction bases outside the gene matches: 15. Looked up from germline, CDR1 is SGDLS and CDR2 is YYNGEE. In DNA, the CDR3 is TGTGCCAGCAGCGGTGACTTGGGGACAGGGGGAAGGGGAAACACCGGGGAGCTGTTTTTT. This sequence encodes CASSGDLGTGGRGNTGELFF.

This chain joins TRBV2 and TRBJ1-2; D is possibly TRBD1 (5 bases). The length of the CDR3 is 14 residues. V lost 2 bases and J lost 7, with 14 bases in between. CDR1 SNHLY and CDR2 FYNNEI come from the germline V gene. CDR3 in DNA: TGTGCCAGCAGTGAATCAGGGCTTTATTCTGGCTACACCTTC. Translation: CASSESGLYSGYTF.

This sequence joins TRBV7-2 and TRBJ1-5; 8 nucleotides align to TRBD1. With 1 base clipped from V and 5 bases from J, the junction kept 1 base outside the gene matches. The length of the CDR3 is 14 residues. CDR1 is SGHTA, CDR2 FQGNSA, per germline. This CDR3 reads CASSLVQGDQPQHF. DNA for the CDR3: TGTGCCAGCAGCTTAGTACAGGGGGATCAGCCCCAGCATTTT.

The gene calls are TRBV5-8 and TRBJ2-5; TRBD2 matches at 7 bases. The V gene's germline CDR1 is SGHTS and CDR2 YDEGEE. After removal of 2 bases from V and 7 bases from J, the junction contained 8 bases not matched to a gene. The CDR3 totals 14 residues. The CDR3 bases are TGTGCCAGCAGCTTAGGCGGACTAGGAGGGACCCAGTACTTC. Its translation: CASSLGGLGGTQYF. Full variable domain (outside the CDR3, taken from reference TRBV5-8 and TRBJ2-5): EAGVTQSPTHLIKTRGQQATLRCSPISGHTSVYWYQQALGLGLQFLLWYDEGEERNRGNFPPRFSGRQFPNYSSELNVNALELEDSALYLCASSLGGLGGTQYFGPGTRLLVL.

The chain combines TRBV7-2 with TRBJ1-4; D ambiguous. Trimming removed 1 base from V and 8 bases from J, with 5 bases in between. The CDR3 consists of 12 residues. The germline CDR1 and CDR2 sequences are SGHTA and FQGNSA. The CDR3 reads CASSLGREKLFF. Written as DNA, the CDR3 is TGTGCCAGCAGCTTAGGGAGGGAAAAACTGTTTTTT.

The J gene is TRBJ1-4, the V gene TRBV5-1; a possible D gene is TRBD1 (5 bases). V shed 4 bases and J shed 8 bases, with 21 bases lying between them. There are 16 residues in the CDR3. Germline CDR1 is SGHRS and CDR2 is YFSETQ. The CDR3 here is CASSPGTTVPREKLFF. The CDR3 bases are TGCGCCAGCAGCCCCGGAACGACAGTCCCTAGGGAAAAACTGTTTTTT.

The chain recombines TRBV7-9 with TRBJ2-7; D ambiguous. This CDR3 spans 13 amino acids. CDR1 and CDR2 from the germline V gene are SEHNR and FQNEAQ (reference sequence). V was pared by 2 bases and J by 2 bases, with 7 bases between. The CDR3 region has the DNA TGTGCCAGCAGCTTATCTGCAGCCTACGAGCAGTACTTC. Translated: CASSLSAAYEQYF.

Turning to this clone: A junction end diverges from the germline sequence, so it may reflect a read error. The chain links TRBV28 to TRBJ2-3; a weak D match, TRBD1 (6 bases). Germline CDR1 reads MDHEN; CDR2 reads SYDVKM. The CDR3 covers 14 residues. This CDR3 reads CASSLNNPTGTQYF. CDR3 coding DNA: TGTGCCAGCAGTTTGAACAACCCGACAGGTACGCAGTATTTT. Full variable domain (remainder filled in from reference TRBV28 and TRBJ2-3): DVKVTQSSRYLVKRTGEKVFLECVQDMDHENMFWYRQDPGLGLRLIYFSYDVKMKEKGDIPEGYSVSREKKERFSLILESASTNQTSMYLCASSLNNPTGTQYFGPGTRLTVL.

This chain links TRBV9 with TRBJ2-7, with D perhaps matching TRBD2 (6 bases). V gave up 3 bases and J gave up 7 bases, with 23 bases separating them. The CDR3 is made up of 16 amino acids. In germline, CDR1 is SGDLS, CDR2 YYNGEE. CDR3 sequence reads: CASSGGTSTLWGEQYF. In nucleotides, the CDR3 is TGTGCCAGCAGCGGAGGGACTTCGACTCTCTGGGGGGAGCAGTACTTC.

The J gene is TRBJ1-5, the V gene TRBV19; TRBD1 aligns across 7 bases. Germline loops: CDR1 LNHDA, CDR2 SQIVND (reference sequence). Trimming removed 3 bases from V and 4 bases from J; junction bases left unmatched: 9. This CDR3 region has 16 residues. As DNA, the CDR3 is TGTGCCAGTAGTATGGTCGAGGGGGCGCGGAATCAGCCCCAGCATTTT. Protein product: CASSMVEGARNQPQHF. Variable domain in full (rest from reference TRBV19 and TRBJ1-5): DGGITQSPKYLFRKEGQNVTLSCEQNLNHDAMYWYRQDPGQGLRLIYYSQIVNDFQKGDIAEGYSVSREKKESFPLTVTSAQKNPTAFYLCASSMVEGARNQPQHFGDGTRLSIL.

The CDR3 DNA follows: TGTGCCAGCAGTTCGCCGGGACTGGCGTCCTACGAGCAGTACTTC. It encodes CASSSPGLASYEQYF. V usage is TRBV28 and J usage is TRBJ2-7; a possible D gene is TRBD2 (6 bases). This CDR3 has 15 residues. Germline V gene sequence: CDR1 MDHEN, CDR2 SYDVKM. Trimming took off 4 bases at V and 1 base at J, with 14 bases between the two ends.

This chain joins TRBV11-3 and TRBJ2-2; 7 bases are shared with TRBD2. V shed 5 bases and J 0 bases; nucleotides not matched to a gene: 6. The length of the CDR3 is 16 residues. Germline V CDR1 and CDR2: SGHNT, YENEEA. The CDR3 spells CASSRSSGTNTGELFF. CDR3 nucleotide sequence: TGTGCCAGCAGCCGTTCTAGCGGTACGAACACCGGGGAGCTGTTTTTT. The full variable domain, completed using reference TRBV11-3 and TRBJ2-2, is EAGVVQSPRYKIIEKKQPVAFWCNPISGHNTLYWYLQNLGQGPELLIRYENEEAVDDSQLPKDRFSAERLKGVDSTLKIQPAELGDSAVYLCASSRSSGTNTGELFFGEGSRLTVL.

The chain couples TRBV28 to TRBJ1-6; the D is unclear. Germline CDR1 is MDHEN and CDR2 is SYDVKM. This CDR3 region has 15 residues. Deletions cut 5 bases from V and 4 bases from J, with 12 bases between. The CDR3 is CASSGRGLYNSPLHF. CDR3 coding DNA: TGTGCCAGCAGTGGTCGGGGTCTATATAATTCACCCCTCCACTTT.

V and J are TRBV9 and TRBJ2-3; TRBD2 is a possible D gene (5 bases). CDR3 length: 14 residues. V was cut by 2 bases and J by 0 bases, with 7 bases left in between. Germline V gene sequence: CDR1 SGDLS, CDR2 YYNGEE. The CDR3 DNA follows: TGTGCCAGCAGCGTGCGGGCCAGCACAGATACGCAGTATTTT. Its translation: CASSVRASTDTQYF.

The chain has TRBV5-1 and TRBJ1-2, with 7 bases identical to TRBD1. V lost 8 bases to trimming and J lost 4 bases; unmatched junction nucleotides: 5. The CDR3 spans 12 residues. Germline V gives CDR1 SGHRS, CDR2 YFSETQ. The CDR3 is CASRRDSYGYTF. CDR3 coding DNA: TGCGCCAGTCGTAGGGACAGCTATGGCTACACCTTC.

The chain has TRBV2 and TRBJ2-2; maybe TRBD2 (6 bases). The germline CDR1 and CDR2 sequences are SNHLY and FYNNEI. V lost 8 bases to trimming and J lost 1 base, with 8 bases between them. The CDR3 is 13 residues long. Here the CDR3 reads CASGRLNTGELFF. The CDR3 nucleotides read TGTGCCAGCGGGAGGCTGAACACCGGGGAGCTGTTTTTT. The whole variable domain, remainder taken from reference TRBV2 and TRBJ2-2, is EPEVTQTPSHQVTQMGQEVILRCVPISNHLYFYWYRQILGQKVEFLVSFYNNEISEKSEIFDDQFSVERPDGSNFTLKIRSTKLEDSAMYFCASGRLNTGELFFGEGSRLTVL.

The V gene is TRBV7-9, the J gene TRBJ1-4; the match to TRBD1 covers 7 bases. This CDR3 region has 16 residues. The J segment lost 4 bases and the V segment lost 5 bases, leaving 10 bases of the junction unmatched. Looked up from germline, CDR1 is SEHNR and CDR2 is FQNEAQ (reference sequence). The CDR3 nucleotides are TGTGCCAGCAGCAATCTCTTCGGGACAGATAATGAAAAACTGTTTTTT. Encoded protein: CASSNLFGTDNEKLFF.

J is TRBJ2-7 and V is TRBV5-8; D is unclear. Germline V CDR1 and CDR2: SGHTS, YDEGEE. The CDR3 has 12 amino acids. Deletions cut 1 base from V and 2 bases from J, with 4 bases between. CDR3: CASSLYPYEQYF. In nucleotides, the CDR3 is TGTGCCAGCAGCTTGTATCCCTACGAGCAGTACTTC.

The chain couples TRBV3-1 (or the pseudogene TRBV3-2) to TRBJ1-4, with D possibly TRBD1 on 5 matching bases. Germline CDR1 reads LGHDT; CDR2 reads YNNKEL (reference sequence). The CDR3 loop spans 15 amino acids. Trimming took 1 base from V and 4 from J, leaving 10 bases between them. CDR3 region: CASSQGAGGNEKLFF. The CDR3 DNA is TGTGCCAGCAGCCAAGGTGCCGGGGGTAATGAAAAACTGTTTTTT.

CDR3 DNA: TGTGCCAGTAGTATAGGGAGGACTGGAGGAGATACGCAGTATTTT. Its protein product is CASSIGRTGGDTQYF. The rearrangement joins TRBV19 to TRBJ2-3, with TRBD2 as a possible D gene (5 bases). CDR1 and CDR2 from the germline V gene are LNHDA and SQIVND (reference sequence). Trimming pared 1 base from V and 5 bases from J, leaving 13 bases between. The CDR3 has 15 residues. Combining the CDR3 with reference TRBV19 and TRBJ2-3 gives the whole variable domain DGGITQSPKYLFRKEGQNVTLSCEQNLNHDAMYWYRQDPGQGLRLIYYSQIVNDFQKGDIAEGYSVSREKKESFPLTVTSAQKNPTAFYLCASSIGRTGGDTQYFGPGTRLTVL.

The gene calls are TRBV5-5 and TRBJ2-1; D is ambiguous. The CDR3 is 11 residues long. The V gene's germline CDR1 is SGHKS and CDR2 YYEKEE (reference sequence). Trimming took 5 bases from V and 7 from J, leaving 7 bases between them. The chain's CDR3 is CASSYKNEQFF. The CDR3 DNA reads TGTGCCAGCAGTTATAAAAATGAGCAGTTCTTC.

The chain has TRBV30 and TRBJ2-7, with 8 bases matching TRBD1. The CDR3 is 14 residues long. Germline loops: CDR1 GTSNPN, CDR2 SVGIG (reference sequence). V was pared by 4 bases and J by 7 bases, with 12 bases of the junction left unmatched. CDR3 protein: CAWKHLTGVGEQYF. The CDR3 nucleotides are TGTGCCTGGAAGCATCTGACAGGGGTCGGGGAGCAGTACTTC.

V and J are TRBV2 and TRBJ2-3; TRBD1 matches at 10 bases. The CDR3 is made up of 15 amino acids. Looked up from germline, CDR1 is SNHLY and CDR2 is FYNNEI. The trim removed 7 bases at V and 5 bases at J, leaving 9 bases unmatched. The CDR3, as DNA: TGTGCCAGCAAAGCGCGACAGGGGGCGCGAGATACGCAGTATTTT. It codes for CASKARQGARDTQYF.

This chain links TRBV10-3 with TRBJ1-5; D might be TRBD1 (6 bases). The V gene lost 6 bases and the J gene lost 7 bases, with 19 bases spanning the gap. The V gene's germline CDR1 is ENHRY and CDR2 SYGVKD. This CDR3 has 15 amino acids. CDR3 bases: TGTGCCATCAGCGGGGACCAAGGGGGACACCAGCCCCAGCATTTT. This gives the protein CAISGDQGGHQPQHF.

The rearrangement joins TRBV2 to TRBJ2-3, with D possibly matching TRBD2 (6 bases). Germline assignment: CDR1 SNHLY and CDR2 FYNNEI. V was shortened by 4 bases and J by 2 bases, with 13 bases between the two germline ends. The CDR3 is made up of 15 amino acids. The CDR3 loop is CASSAGRSDTDTQYF. The DNA of the CDR3 is TGTGCCAGCAGTGCAGGGAGGTCCGACACAGATACGCAGTATTTT.

V is TRBV4-1 and J is TRBJ1-5; TRBD1 matches at 8 bases. The V gene's germline CDR1 is MGHRA and CDR2 YSYEKL. The length of the CDR3 is 15 residues. Trimming at V came to 4 bases and at J to 3 bases, leaving 5 bases not matched to a gene. CDR3 DNA sequence: TGCGCCAGCAGCCCTCCGACAGGGGACAATCAGCCCCAGCATTTT. This translates into CASSPPTGDNQPQHF.

The chain couples TRBV30 to TRBJ1-2, with a weak D call TRBD1 (6 bases). This CDR3 spans 14 amino acids. Trimming shortened V by 5 bases and J by 5 bases, and 18 bases separated the two germline ends. Germline V gives CDR1 GTSNPN, CDR2 SVGIG (reference sequence). CDR3 in DNA: TGTGCCTGGGGGCCGGGGGGCTTTGGATATGGCTACACCTTC. Protein: CAWGPGGFGYGYTF.